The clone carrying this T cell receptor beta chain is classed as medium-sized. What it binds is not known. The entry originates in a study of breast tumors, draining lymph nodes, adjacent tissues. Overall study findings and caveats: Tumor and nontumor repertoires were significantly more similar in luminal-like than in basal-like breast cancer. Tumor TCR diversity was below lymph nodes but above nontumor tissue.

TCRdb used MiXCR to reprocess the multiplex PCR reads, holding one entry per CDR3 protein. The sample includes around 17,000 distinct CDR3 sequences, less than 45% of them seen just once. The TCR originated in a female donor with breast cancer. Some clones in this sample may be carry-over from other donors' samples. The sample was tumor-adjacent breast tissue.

In DNA form, the CDR3 reads TGCAGCGTTGATTTGACAGGGAACGGAAACACCATATATTTT. Residues: CSVDLTGNGNTIYF. The chain links TRBV29-1 to TRBJ1-3; TRBD1 matches 7 bases. The CDR3 has 14 amino acids. The junction had 6 bases not matched to a gene; V was cut back by 3 bases and J by 4 bases. Germline CDR1 SQVTM, CDR2 ANQGSEA.